This record looks at one T cell receptor (beta chain) sequence and its context. Additional DNA sequences in this sample encode the identical CDR3. The germline V gene has CDR1 KGHSH and CDR2 LQKENI. The trim removed 3 bases at V and 2 bases at J, leaving 3 bases unmatched. The CDR3 contains 14 residues. The assay was immunoSEQ multiplex PCR, and TCRdb's table has in-frame clones only and misses some. This table holds about 280,000 clones, about four fifths found once. The data were taken from a study of blood T cell repertoires in COVID-19. The receptor's source is a man aged 40-49 years who had been exposed to COVID-19. Source material: PBMCs or T cells enriched from blood (not recorded which). The chain couples TRBV18 to TRBJ2-7; 8 positions agree with TRBD2. The CDR3 nucleotides read TGTGCCAGCTCACCCGCGGGGGGCCCCTACGAGCAGTACTTC. Protein sequence: CASSPAGGPYEQYF.